This TCR beta chain was found in a study of blood T cells in healthy people across ages. Study results and limitations: As naive T cell percentage varied, TCR beta diversity correlated strongly with it. Among T cells, TCR beta diversity per million cells dropped roughly linearly as age rose.

Points on this clonotype: Its antigen remains unidentified.

The germline gives CDR1 DFQATT, CDR2 SNEGSKA (reference sequence). The CDR3 is 15 amino acids. The V and J ends lost 2 bases and 6 bases, in that order; junction bases with no gene match: 10. A sample-barcoded 5' primer and a J-beta primer mix were used in a second PCR of about 7 to 11 cycles. Tagging of each cDNA molecule was performed by a template-switch adaptor with 12 random nucleotides. TCRdb called the 5' RACE reads again in MiXCR, with one record for every CDR3 protein. The data show roughly 1.5 million distinct CDR3 sequences, around 40% seen once. The chain is built from TRBV20-1 and TRBJ2-3; 8 bases fit TRBD2. The origin of this receptor is a woman aged 18-35 years in good health. The source material was blood. The CDR3: CSARLQRGSGDTQYF. Written as DNA, the CDR3 is TGCAGTGCTAGACTCCAGCGGGGGTCGGGCGATACGCAGTATTTT.